The clone carrying this T cell receptor (beta chain) was seen many times. Its antigen is unknown. The length of the CDR3 is 15 residues. Trimming at V came to 3 bases and at J to 2 bases, leaving 5 bases not matched to a gene. The germline V gene has CDR1 SGHRS and CDR2 YFSETQ. Recently diagnosed hyperthyroidism of less than 2 months' duration affected patients aged 18 to 65. Any patient presenting with uncontrolled infection, other autoimmune disease, pregnancy or lactation was left out. These data belong to a study of T cells in Graves' hyperthyroidism and ophthalmopathy. RNA transcripts yielded amplified TCR beta CDR3 regions. First-round RT-PCR targeting the TCR CDR3 was performed with the HTBI primer set. TCRdb reanalysed the multiplex PCR reads using MiXCR and keeps one entry per CDR3 protein. This sample carries approximately 400,000 distinct CDR3 sequences, about 15% of them seen once, and the ten largest clones take approximately 7.5%.

Study-level findings and limits: Most clonotypes expanded in the thyroid (above 0.001) were also present in blood.

The rearrangement joins TRBV5-1 to TRBJ2-3; TRBD2 matches 8 bases. The TCR originated in a woman aged 18-29 years with Graves' hyperthyroidism. Sequencing was done on a sample of blood. CDR3 amino acids: CASSSSGSVTDTQYF. The CDR3 DNA is TGCGCCAGCAGCTCCAGCGGGAGTGTCACAGATACGCAGTATTTT.